This TCR beta chain comes out of a study of CD8+CD57+ T cells in acquired aplastic anemia. The CDR3 loop spans 14 amino acids. Per the germline V gene, CDR1 is MGHRA and CDR2 is YSYEKL. V was trimmed by 1 base and J by 3 bases, leaving 10 bases between them. As for this clonotype: Its specificity is unknown.

General observations from the study: Common to patients and controls were 25 to 30 CD8+ CDR3 sequences.

According to the study, genomic DNA was the template for TCR beta VDJ and CDR3 profiling. TCRdb reprocessed the reads via MiXCR and lists one record per CDR3 protein. In the table there are about 58,000 distinct CDR3 sequences, approximately 50% of which are singletons. Previously, flow cytometry had revealed CD8+CD57+ cell expansion in the patients chosen for sequencing. Each patient had severe acquired aplastic anemia. Sequencing was carried out using sorted CD4+, CD8+, or CD8+CD57+ T cells (not recorded which) from PBMCs. The TCR was taken from a human donor with aplastic anemia. The rearrangement links TRBV4-1 to TRBJ2-7; no clear D gene. CDR3 region: CASSQGPTDYEQYF. As DNA, the CDR3 is TGCGCCAGCAGCCAAGGCCCCACCGACTACGAGCAGTACTTC.